This T cell receptor (beta chain) was recovered during a study of shared clonotypes between healthy human individuals. Overall study findings and caveats: Blood alone was sampled, and tissue repertoires likely differ. Non-shared clonotypes displayed generation probabilities falling below those of clonotypes present in all four donors.

Under the authors' procedure: ImmunoSEQ yielded junction-only sequences lacking quality scores, so filtering differed. Libraries were prepared by immunoSEQ multiplex PCR; TCRdb keeps only in-frame clonotypes and omits some of them. V and J calls and clone size are as listed in that table; D and trimming were resolved from the DNA. Here the sample spans over 2,000,000 clones, about 94% being singletons. The CDR3 length is 15 residues. V shed 2 bases, J shed 2 bases, and the junction held 3 bases outside the gene matches. Germline V gene lookup returns CDR1 MDHEN and CDR2 SYDVKM. On this clone: Its matching antigen is unknown.

Selected positively for CCR7 and CD45RO-negative, naive CD8 cells excluded terminally differentiated effector memory CD45RA+ cells. The donor cohort consisted entirely of Caucasian adults residing in Nashville, Tennessee. This clonotype was sampled from a man aged 18-30 years in good health. Some clones in this sample may be carry-over from other donors' samples. The V call is TRBV28, the J call TRBJ1-5, with TRBD1 matching over 7 bases. Sequencing used naive CD8+ T cells from PBMCs. As DNA, the CDR3 is TGTGCCAGCAGTTTAAACAGGGGCGGCAATCAGCCCCAGCATTTT. The encoded protein is CASSLNRGGNQPQHF.